Detailed here is one TCR beta chain. Its antigen is unknown. One base away there is no much larger clone; base qualities are not given. Patients with hyperthyroidism were aged 18 to 65 years, had been newly diagnosed, and had a disease duration of less than 2 months. Patients were excluded if they had other autoimmune diseases, uncontrolled infections, pregnancy or lactation. Diagnosis was based on clinical symptoms, serum thyroxine, TRAb, thyroid ultrasound and orbital computed tomography. Total RNA was extracted with Trizol reagent and quality-checked on an Agilent 2100 Bioanalyzer. This sample is drawn from a study of Graves' ophthalmopathy and Graves' hyperthyroidism listed by TCRdb under 2018. About the full investigation: Hyperthyroidism was defined as stable when no progression to ophthalmopathy occurred within 18 months of follow-up. To tell Graves' ophthalmopathy apart from Graves' hyperthyroidism, and to predict which patients would progress to ophthalmopathy, the study relied on TCR beta repertoire signatures. Following sampling, methimazole starting at 30 mg daily was administered to hyperthyroidism patients, and high-dose intravenous methylprednisolone was administered to ophthalmopathy patients. To explore V-J signatures that separate ophthalmopathy from hyperthyroidism, a discovery set of about 98 patients was enrolled, consisting of about 45 with ophthalmopathy and approximately 57 with stable hyperthyroidism. An independent validation cohort was composed of about 20 hyperthyroidism patients and roughly 16 patients who later progressed from hyperthyroidism to ophthalmopathy. In about 6 hyperthyroidism patients, the T-cell repertoire of thyroid tissue was compared with the T-cell repertoire of blood. In total, approximately 130 blood samples were TCR-sequenced: fewer than 50 ophthalmopathy, some 75 hyperthyroidism and roughly 17 hyperthyroidism-to-ophthalmopathy patients.

The investigation overall reported the following: In validation, the model predicted ophthalmopathy progression with 55% to 71% sensitivity and approximately 72% specificity; eleven to twelve predicted patients were CT-confirmed with GO in a median of 6.5 months. Most expanded thyroid clonotypes with a frequency above 0.001 also appeared in blood, which suggests that blood repertoires may reflect the immune response in the thyroid. No statistical method was used to predetermine the sample size, and group allocation was not hidden from the investigators. In cross-validation, the 13-signature model distinguished ophthalmopathy from stable hyperthyroidism with about 88% sensitivity and roughly 81% specificity, and in the test set the corresponding values were about 80% and 75%.

For repertoire sequencing, the TCR beta CDR3 regions were amplified from RNA transcripts. A first-round RT-PCR used HTBI primers with the Qiagen OneStep RT-PCR kit, followed by a second-round multiplex PCR, size selection and purification. Sequencing of the libraries was carried out on an Illumina HiSeq2000 in paired-end mode with 100 bp reads. For the original study's pipeline: SOAPnuke was used to process the reads, throwing out any read that had adapters, had uncalled bases, had a mean Phred below 15, or lacked an exact constant-primer or identifier match. COPE v1.2.5 was used to merge high-quality paired reads. Each unique nucleotide sequence was treated as a clonotype, and MiTCR v1.1 was used to align the clonotypes to the IMGT TRB V, D and J references. The analysis was limited to V-J combinations with a frequency above 0.0001, which together covered more than 98% of repertoires. A TCR clonal expansion and chaos score per V-J combination was defined as the ratio of F50 clonal expansion to chaos observed in the TCRdist matrix. Welch's t-statistics and random forest were used to narrow the features down to more than 10 V-J combinations, which were then fed into a naive Bayes classifier. Thyroid-blood repertoire similarity was quantified with the Morisita-Horn index. TCRdb redid the processing of the public reads, applying fastp at Q25 and MiXCR, and retained in-frame beta chains. Each CDR3 protein gets just one entry, which takes the most common genes and DNA from the rows behind it. The V and J calls and clone size are TCRdb's, not the authors'. The sample profile shows 900,000 to 1,200,000 distinct CDR3 sequences; approximately 35% of them were found once. Around 10% of the sample is held by the ten biggest clonotypes.

V gives up 3 bases and J gives up 7 bases, and the segment between their germline ends measures 13 bases. According to the germline V gene, CDR1 reads MNHEY and CDR2 reads SVGEGT. The CDR3 covers 14 residues, taking in both the cysteine and the phenylalanine. The entry retains the CDR3 DNA only, 42 bases that are in frame from base 1. The chain was built from TRBV6-2 or TRBV6-3 and TRBJ1-5; tentative D gene TRBD1, with 6 bases matching. The TCR sequence derives from an adult man with Graves' hyperthyroidism. Sequencing was performed on peripheral blood or thyroid tissue (not recorded which). The CDR3 region: CASSYGDRLQPQHF. The DNA sequence reads TGTGCCAGCAGTTATGGCGACAGGTTGCAGCCCCAGCATTTT.